This T cell receptor (beta chain) derives from a study of blood T cell repertoires in COVID-19. Study background: The origin of the acute and convalescent COVID-19 samples was the United States, Italy and Spain.

Original data processing: Reference gene primer amplification gave nucleated cell count estimates. Here immunoSEQ multiplex PCR was the method, and the copy in TCRdb shows in-frame clones only, minus some. D and trimming were read from the DNA, whereas the V and J calls and clone size are those reported in that table. The data hold fewer than 300,000 clones, with about 82% observed a single time. The TCR sequence derives from a man aged 50-59 years with active or convalescent COVID-19. The sequencing sample was made of peripheral blood.

In nucleotides, the CDR3 is TGTGCCAGCAGCCAAGTCAGGCCGACGAACACCGGGGAGCTGTTTTTT. This sequence encodes CASSQVRPTNTGELFF. The chain links TRBV3-1 (or the pseudogene TRBV3-2) to TRBJ2-2; D call uncertain. The CDR3 extends over 16 amino acids. Germline V lookup: CDR1 LGHDT, CDR2 YNNKEL (reference sequence). The germline V and J ends were trimmed by 1 base and 0 bases, with 9 bases remaining between them.